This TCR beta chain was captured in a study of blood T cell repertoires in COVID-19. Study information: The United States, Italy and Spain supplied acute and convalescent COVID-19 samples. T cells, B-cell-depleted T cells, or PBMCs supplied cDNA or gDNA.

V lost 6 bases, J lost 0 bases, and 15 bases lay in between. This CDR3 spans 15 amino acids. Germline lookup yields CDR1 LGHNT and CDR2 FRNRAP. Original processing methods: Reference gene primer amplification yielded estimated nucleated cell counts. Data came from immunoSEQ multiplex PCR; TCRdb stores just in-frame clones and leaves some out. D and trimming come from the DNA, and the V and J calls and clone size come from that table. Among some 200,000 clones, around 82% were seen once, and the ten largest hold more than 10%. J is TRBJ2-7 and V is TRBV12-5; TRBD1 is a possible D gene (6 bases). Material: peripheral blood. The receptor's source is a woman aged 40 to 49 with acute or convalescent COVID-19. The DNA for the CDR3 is TGTGCTAGTGGGCGCGCCCGGGACACCTCCTACGAGCAGTACTTC. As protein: CASGRARDTSYEQYF.